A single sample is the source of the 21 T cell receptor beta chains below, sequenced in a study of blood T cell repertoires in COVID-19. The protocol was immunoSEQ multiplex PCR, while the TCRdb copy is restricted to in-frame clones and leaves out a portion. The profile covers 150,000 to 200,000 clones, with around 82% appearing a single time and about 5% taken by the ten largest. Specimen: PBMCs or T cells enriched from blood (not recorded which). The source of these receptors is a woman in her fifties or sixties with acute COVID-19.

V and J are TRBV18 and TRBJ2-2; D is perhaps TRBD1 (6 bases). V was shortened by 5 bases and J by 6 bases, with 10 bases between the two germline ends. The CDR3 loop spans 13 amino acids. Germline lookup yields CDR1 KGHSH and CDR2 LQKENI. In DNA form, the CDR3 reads TGTGCCAGCTCAGGCAACAGGGCCGGGGAGCTGTTTTTT. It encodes CASSGNRAGELFF.

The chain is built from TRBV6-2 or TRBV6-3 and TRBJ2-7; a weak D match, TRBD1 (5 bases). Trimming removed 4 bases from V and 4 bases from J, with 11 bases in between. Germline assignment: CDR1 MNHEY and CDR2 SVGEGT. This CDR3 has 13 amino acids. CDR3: CASSSGYRYEQYV. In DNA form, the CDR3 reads TGTGCCAGCAGTTCAGGGTACCGGTACGAGCAGTACGTC.

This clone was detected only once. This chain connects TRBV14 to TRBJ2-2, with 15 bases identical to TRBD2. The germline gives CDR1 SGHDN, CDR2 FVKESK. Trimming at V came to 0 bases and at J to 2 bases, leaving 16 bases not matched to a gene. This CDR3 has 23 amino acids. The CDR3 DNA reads TGTGCCAGCAGCCAAGAGGAAAAGGGACTAGCGGGAGGCCCGACGAGAAACACCGGGGAGCTGTTTTTT. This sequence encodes CASSQEEKGLAGGPTRNTGELFF.

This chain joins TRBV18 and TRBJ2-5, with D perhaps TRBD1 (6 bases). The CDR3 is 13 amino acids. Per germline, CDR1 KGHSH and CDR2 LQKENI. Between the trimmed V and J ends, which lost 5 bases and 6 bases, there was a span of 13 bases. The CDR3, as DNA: TGTGCCAGCTCATCGGACAGTTACAAGACCCAGTACTTC. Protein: CASSSDSYKTQYF.

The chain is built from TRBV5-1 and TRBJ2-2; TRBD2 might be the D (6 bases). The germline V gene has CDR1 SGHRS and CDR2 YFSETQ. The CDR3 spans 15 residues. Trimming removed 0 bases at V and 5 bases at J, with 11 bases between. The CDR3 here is CASSLGRVATGELFF. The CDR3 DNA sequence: TGCGCCAGCAGCTTGGGGAGGGTTGCAACCGGGGAGCTGTTTTTT.

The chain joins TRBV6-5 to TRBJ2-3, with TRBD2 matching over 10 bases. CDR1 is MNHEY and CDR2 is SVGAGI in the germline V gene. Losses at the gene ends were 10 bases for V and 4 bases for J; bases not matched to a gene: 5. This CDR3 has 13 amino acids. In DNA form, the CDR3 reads TGTGCCACCCCGGGACTAGCGCCAGATACGCAGTATTTT. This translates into CATPGLAPDTQYF.

This CDR3 reads CASSDKTSPVPSDTQYF. CDR3 DNA: TGTGCCAGCAGCGACAAGACTAGCCCCGTCCCCTCAGATACGCAGTATTTT. V is TRBV9 and J is TRBJ2-3; TRBD2 aligns across 7 bases. The J segment lost 4 bases and the V segment lost 3 bases, leaving 14 bases of the junction unmatched. Looked up from germline, CDR1 is SGDLS and CDR2 is YYNGEE. The CDR3 sequence is 17 residues long. Together with reference TRBV9 and TRBJ2-3, the CDR3 gives the full variable domain: DSGVTQTPKHLITATGQRVTLRCSPRSGDLSVYWYQQSLDQGLQFLIQYYNGEERAKGNILERFSAQQFPDLHSELNLSSLELGDSALYFCASSDKTSPVPSDTQYFGPGTRLTVL.

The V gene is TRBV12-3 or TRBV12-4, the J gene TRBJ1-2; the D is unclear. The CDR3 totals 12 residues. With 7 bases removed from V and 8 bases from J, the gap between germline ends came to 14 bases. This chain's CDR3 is CASNKGGRGYTF. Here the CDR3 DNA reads TGTGCCAGCAACAAAGGAGGGCGAGGCTACACCTTC.

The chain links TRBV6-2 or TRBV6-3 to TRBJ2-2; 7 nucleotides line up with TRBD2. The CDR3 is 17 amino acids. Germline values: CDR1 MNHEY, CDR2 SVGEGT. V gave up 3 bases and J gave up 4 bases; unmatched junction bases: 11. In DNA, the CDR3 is TGTGCCAGCAGTTATATCGCGGGAGAATATAGCACCGGGGAGCTGTTTTTT. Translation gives CASSYIAGEYSTGELFF.

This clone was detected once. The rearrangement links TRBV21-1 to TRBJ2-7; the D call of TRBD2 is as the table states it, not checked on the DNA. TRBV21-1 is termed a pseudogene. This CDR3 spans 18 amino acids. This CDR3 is CASSKDSLAGGGTYEQYF. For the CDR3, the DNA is TGTGCCAGCAGCAAAGATTCTCTAGCGGGAGGAGGAACCTACGAGCAGTACTTC.

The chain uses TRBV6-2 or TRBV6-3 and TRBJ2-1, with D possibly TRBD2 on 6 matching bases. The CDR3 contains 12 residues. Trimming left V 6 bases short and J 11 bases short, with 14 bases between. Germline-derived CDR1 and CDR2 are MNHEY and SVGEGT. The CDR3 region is CASSNTSPKQFF. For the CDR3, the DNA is TGTGCCAGCAGCAACACTAGCCCCAAGCAGTTCTTC.

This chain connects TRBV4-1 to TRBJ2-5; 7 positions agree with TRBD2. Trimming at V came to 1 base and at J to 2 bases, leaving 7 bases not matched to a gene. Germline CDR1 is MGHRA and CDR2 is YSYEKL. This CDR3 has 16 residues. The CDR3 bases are TGCGCCAGCAGCCAAGGGCTTGGGGGGGGACAAGAGACCCAGTACTTC. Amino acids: CASSQGLGGGQETQYF.

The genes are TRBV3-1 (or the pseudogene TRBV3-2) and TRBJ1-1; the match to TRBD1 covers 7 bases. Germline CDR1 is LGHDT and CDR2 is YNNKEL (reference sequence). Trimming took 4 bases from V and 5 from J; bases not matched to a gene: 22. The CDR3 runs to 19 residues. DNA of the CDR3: TGTGCCAGCAGCCGAGAGATGGACAGGACGTCTTCCAAAGGAACTGAAGCTTTCTTT. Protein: CASSREMDRTSSKGTEAFF.

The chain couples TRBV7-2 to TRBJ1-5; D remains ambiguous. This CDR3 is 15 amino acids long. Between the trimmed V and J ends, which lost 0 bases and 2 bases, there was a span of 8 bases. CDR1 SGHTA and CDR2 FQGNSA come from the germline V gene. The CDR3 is CASSLAVSGNQPQHF. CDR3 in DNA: TGTGCCAGCAGCTTAGCGGTCTCAGGCAATCAGCCCCAGCATTTT.

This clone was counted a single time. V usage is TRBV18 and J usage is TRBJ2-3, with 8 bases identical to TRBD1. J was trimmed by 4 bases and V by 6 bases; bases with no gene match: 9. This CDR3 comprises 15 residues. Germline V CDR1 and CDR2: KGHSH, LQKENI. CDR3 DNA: TGTGCCAGCTCGTCTAGACAGGGGAAAGCAGATACGCAGTATTTT. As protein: CASSSRQGKADTQYF.

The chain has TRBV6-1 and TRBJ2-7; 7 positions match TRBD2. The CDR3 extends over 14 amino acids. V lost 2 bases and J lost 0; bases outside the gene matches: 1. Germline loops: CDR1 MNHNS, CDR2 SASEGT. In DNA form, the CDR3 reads TGTGCCAGCAGTGAAAGGGAGGGCTCCTACGAGCAGTACGTC. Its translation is CASSEREGSYEQYV.

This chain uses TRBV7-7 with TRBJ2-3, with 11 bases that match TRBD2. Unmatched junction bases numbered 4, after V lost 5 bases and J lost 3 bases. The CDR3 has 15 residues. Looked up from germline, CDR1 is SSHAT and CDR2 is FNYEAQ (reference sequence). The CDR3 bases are TGTGCCAGCAGCCTCGGGACTAGCGGAACAGATACGCAGTATTTT. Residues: CASSLGTSGTDTQYF. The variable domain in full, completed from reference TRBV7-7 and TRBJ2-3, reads GAGVSQSPRYKVTKRGQDVTLRCDPISSHATLYWYQQALGQGPEFLTYFNYEAQPDKSGLPSDRFSAERPEGSISTLTIQRTEQRDSAMYRCASSLGTSGTDTQYFGPGTRLTVL.

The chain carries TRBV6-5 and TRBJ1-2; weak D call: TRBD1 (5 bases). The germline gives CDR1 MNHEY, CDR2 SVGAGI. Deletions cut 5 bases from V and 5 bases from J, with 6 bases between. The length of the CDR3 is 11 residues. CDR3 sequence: CASSRGYGYTF. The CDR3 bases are TGTGCCAGCAGTCGGGGGTATGGCTACACCTTC.

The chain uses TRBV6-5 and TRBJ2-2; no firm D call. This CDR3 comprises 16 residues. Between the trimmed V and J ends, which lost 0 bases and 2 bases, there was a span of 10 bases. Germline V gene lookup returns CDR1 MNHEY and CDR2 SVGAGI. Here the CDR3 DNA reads TGTGCCAGCAGTTACTCAGTGCAGTTTAACACCGGGGAGCTGTTTTTT. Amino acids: CASSYSVQFNTGELFF.

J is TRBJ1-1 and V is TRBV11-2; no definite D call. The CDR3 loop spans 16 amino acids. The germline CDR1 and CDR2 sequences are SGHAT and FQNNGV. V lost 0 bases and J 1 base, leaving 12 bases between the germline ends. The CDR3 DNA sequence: TGTGCCAGCAGCTTAGATCGGGGAAAATGGAACACTGAAGCTTTCTTT. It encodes CASSLDRGKWNTEAFF.

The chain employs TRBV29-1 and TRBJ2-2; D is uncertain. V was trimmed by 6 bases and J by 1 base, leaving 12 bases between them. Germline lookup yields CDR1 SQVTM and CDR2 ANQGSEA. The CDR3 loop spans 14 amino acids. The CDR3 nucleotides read TGCAGCGTCCAGGATGTTTGGAACACCGGGGAGCTGTTTTTT. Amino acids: CSVQDVWNTGELFF.